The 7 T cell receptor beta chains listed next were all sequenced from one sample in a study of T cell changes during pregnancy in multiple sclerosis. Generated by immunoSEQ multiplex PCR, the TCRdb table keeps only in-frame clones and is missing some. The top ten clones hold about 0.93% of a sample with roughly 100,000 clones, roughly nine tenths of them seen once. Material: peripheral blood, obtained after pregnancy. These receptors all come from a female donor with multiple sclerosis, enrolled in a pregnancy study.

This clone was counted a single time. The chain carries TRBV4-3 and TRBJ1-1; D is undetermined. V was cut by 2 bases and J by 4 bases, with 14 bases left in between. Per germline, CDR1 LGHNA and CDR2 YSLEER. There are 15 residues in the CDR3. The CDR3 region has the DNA TGCGCCAGCAGCCAATTCCACGGGGTGGGCACTGAAGCTTTCTTT. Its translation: CASSQFHGVGTEAFF.

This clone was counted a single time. CDR3 nucleotide sequence: TGTGCCTGGAGTGCTCAGCGGTACGAGCAGTACTTC. Protein sequence: CAWSAQRYEQYF. V usage is TRBV30 and J usage is TRBJ2-7; tentative D call: TRBD2 (5 bases). The V end lost 1 base, the J end lost 4 bases, and 8 bases lay between the germline ends. Germline CDR1 reads GTSNPN; CDR2 reads SVGIG (reference sequence). This CDR3 is 12 amino acids long.

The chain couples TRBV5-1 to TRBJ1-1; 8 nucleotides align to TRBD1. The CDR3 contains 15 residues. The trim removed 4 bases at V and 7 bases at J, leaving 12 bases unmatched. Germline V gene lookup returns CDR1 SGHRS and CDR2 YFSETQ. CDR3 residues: CASSLEPTGEIEAFF. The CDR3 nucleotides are TGCGCCAGCAGCCTCGAACCGACAGGGGAGATTGAAGCTTTCTTT.

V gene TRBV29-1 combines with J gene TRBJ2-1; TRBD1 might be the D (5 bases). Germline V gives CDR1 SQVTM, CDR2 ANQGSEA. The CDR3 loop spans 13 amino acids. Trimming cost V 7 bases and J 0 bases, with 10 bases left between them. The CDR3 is CSGGYSSYNEQFF. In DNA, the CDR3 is TGCAGCGGGGGCTACAGCTCCTACAATGAGCAGTTCTTC.

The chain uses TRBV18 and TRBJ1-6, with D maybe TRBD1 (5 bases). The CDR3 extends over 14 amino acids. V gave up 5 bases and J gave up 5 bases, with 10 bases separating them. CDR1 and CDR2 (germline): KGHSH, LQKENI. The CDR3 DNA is TGTGCCAGCTCATCGTTAGGGGATAATTCACCCCTCCACTTT. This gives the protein CASSSLGDNSPLHF.

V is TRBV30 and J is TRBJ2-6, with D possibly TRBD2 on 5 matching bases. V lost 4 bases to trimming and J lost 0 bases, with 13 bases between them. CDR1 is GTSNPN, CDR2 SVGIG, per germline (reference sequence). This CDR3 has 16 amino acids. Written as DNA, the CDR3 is TGTGCCTGGATGGGAGCTTTTTACTCTGGGGCCAACGTCCTGACTTTC. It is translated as CAWMGAFYSGANVLTF.

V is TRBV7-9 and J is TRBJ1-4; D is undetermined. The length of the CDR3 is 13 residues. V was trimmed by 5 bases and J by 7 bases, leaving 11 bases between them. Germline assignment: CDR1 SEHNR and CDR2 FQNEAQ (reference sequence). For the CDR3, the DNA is TGTGCCAGCAGCGGAAGCCGGGGTGAAAAACTGTTTTTT. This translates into CASSGSRGEKLFF.